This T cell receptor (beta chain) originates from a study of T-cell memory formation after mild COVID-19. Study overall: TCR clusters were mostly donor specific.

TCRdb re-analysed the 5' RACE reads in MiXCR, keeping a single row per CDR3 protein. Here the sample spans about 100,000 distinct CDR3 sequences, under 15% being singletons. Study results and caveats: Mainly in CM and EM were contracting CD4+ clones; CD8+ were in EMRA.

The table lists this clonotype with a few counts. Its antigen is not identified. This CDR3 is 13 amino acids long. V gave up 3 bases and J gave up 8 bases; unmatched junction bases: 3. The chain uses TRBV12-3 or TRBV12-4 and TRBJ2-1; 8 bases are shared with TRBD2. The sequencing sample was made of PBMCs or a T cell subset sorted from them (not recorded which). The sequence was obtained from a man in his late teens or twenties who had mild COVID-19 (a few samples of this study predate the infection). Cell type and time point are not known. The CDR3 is CASSFGAGDEQFF. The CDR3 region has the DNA TGTGCCAGCAGTTTCGGAGCGGGGGATGAGCAGTTCTTC.